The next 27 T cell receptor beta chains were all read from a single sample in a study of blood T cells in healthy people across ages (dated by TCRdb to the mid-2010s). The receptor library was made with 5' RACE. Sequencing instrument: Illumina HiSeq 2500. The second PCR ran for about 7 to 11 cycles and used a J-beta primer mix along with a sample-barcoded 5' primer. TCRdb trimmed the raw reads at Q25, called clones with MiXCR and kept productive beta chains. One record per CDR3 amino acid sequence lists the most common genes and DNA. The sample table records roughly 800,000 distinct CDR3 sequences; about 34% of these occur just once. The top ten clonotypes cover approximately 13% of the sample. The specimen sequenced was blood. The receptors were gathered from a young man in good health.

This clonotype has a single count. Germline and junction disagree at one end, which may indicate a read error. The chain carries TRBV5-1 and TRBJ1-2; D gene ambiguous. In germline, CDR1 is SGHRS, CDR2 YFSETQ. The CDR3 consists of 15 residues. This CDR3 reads CAGSLSGGSNYGYTF. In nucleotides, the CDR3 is TGCGCCGGCAGCTTATCAGGAGGCTCTAACTATGGCTACACCTTC.

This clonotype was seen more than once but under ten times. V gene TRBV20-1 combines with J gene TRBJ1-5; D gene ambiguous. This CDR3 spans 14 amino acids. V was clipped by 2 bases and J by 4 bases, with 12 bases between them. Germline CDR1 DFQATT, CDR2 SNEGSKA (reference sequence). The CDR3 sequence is CSARTASVNQPQHF. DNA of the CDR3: TGCAGTGCTAGAACGGCCAGCGTAAATCAGCCCCAGCATTTT.

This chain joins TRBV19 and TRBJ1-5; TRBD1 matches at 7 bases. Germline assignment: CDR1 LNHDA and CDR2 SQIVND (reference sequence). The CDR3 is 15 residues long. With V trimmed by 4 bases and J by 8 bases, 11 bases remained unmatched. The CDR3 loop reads CASSTPQGTGKPQHF. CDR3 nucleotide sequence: TGTGCCAGTAGTACCCCACAGGGGACTGGGAAGCCCCAGCATTTT.

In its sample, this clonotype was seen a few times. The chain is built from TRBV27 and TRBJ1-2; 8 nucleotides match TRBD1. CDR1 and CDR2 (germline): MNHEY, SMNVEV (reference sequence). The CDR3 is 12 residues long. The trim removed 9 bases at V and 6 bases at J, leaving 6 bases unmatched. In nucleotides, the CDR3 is TGTGCCAGTAAGGGACAGGCGGATGGCTACACCTTC. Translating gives CASKGQADGYTF.

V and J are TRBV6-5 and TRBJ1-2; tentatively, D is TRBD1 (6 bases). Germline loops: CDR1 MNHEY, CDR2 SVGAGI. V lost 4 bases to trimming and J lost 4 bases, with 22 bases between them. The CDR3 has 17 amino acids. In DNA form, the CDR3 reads TGTGCCAGCAGTTTCGTCCCTCAGGGTGCAGGGGTCTATGGCTACACCTTC. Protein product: CASSFVPQGAGVYGYTF.

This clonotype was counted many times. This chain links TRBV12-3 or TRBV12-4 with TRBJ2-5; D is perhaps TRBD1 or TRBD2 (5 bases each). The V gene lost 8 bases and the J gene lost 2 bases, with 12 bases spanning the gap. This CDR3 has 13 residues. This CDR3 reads CASCPGRQETQYF. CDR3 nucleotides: TGTGCCAGCTGCCCGGGACGACAAGAGACCCAGTACTTC.

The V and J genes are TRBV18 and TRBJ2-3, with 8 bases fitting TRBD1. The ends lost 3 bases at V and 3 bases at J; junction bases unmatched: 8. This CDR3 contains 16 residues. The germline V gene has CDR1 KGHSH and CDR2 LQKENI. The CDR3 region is CASSPSPGQGTDTQYF. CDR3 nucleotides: TGTGCCAGCTCACCCTCCCCCGGACAGGGAACAGATACGCAGTATTTT.

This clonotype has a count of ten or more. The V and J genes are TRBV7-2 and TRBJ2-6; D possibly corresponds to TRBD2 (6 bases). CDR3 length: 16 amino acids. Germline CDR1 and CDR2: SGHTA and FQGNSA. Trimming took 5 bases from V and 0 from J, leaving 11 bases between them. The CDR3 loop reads CASSRDLYSGANVLTF. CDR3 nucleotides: TGTGCCAGCAGCCGGGACTTGTACTCTGGGGCCAACGTCCTGACTTTC.

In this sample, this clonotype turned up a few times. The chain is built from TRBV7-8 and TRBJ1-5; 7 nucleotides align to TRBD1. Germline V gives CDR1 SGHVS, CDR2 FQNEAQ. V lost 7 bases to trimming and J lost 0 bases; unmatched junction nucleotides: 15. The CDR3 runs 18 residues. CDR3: CASTSGTEKSLSNQPQHF. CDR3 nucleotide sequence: TGTGCCAGCACCTCCGGGACAGAAAAGAGCCTTAGCAATCAGCCCCAGCATTTT.

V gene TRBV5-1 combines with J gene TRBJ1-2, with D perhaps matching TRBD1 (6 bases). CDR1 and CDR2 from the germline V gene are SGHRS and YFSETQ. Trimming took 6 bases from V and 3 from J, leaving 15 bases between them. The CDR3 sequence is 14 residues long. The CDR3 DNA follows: TGCGCCAGCAAAGACATGACAGGTGACTATGGCTACACCTTC. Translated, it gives CASKDMTGDYGYTF.

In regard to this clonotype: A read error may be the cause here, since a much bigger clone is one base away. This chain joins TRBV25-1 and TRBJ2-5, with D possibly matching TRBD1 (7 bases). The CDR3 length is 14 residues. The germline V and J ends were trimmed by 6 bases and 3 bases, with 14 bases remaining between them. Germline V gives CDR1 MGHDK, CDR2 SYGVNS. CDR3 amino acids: CASSLCGTEETQYF. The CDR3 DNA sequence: TGTGCCAGCAGCCTCTGCGGGACAGAAGAGACCCAGTACTTC.

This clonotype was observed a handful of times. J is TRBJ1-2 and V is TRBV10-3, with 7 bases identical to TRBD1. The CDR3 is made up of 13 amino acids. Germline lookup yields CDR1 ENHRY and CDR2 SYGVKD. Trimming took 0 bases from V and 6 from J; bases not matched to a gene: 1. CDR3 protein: CAISESTGNGYTF. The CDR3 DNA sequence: TGTGCCATCAGTGAGTCGACAGGGAATGGCTACACCTTC.

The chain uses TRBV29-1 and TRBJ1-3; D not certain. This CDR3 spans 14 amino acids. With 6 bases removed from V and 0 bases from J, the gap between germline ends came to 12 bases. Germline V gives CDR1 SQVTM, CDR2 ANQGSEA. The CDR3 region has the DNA TGCAGCGTCGCTATAGCCAACTCTGGAAACACCATATATTTT. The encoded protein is CSVAIANSGNTIYF.

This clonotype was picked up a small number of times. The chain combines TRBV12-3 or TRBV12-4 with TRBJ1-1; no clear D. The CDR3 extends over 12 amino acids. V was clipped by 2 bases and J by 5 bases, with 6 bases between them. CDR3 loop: CASSLQVTEAFF. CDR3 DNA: TGTGCCAGCAGTTTACAGGTTACTGAAGCTTTCTTT.

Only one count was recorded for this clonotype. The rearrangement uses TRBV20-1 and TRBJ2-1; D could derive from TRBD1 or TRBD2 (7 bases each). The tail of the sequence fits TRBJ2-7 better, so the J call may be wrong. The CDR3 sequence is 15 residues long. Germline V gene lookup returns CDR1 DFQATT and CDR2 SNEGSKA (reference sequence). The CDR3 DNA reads TGCAGTGCCCGCCTAGGGGGCGGGGGCCACAATGAGCAGTACTTC. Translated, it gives CSARLGGGGHNEQYF.

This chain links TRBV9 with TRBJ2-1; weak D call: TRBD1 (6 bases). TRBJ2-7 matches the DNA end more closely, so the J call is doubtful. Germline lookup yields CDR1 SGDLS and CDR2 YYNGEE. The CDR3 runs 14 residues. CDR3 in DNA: TGTGCCAGCAGCACCACAGGGACCTACAATGAGCAGTACTTC. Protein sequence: CASSTTGTYNEQYF.

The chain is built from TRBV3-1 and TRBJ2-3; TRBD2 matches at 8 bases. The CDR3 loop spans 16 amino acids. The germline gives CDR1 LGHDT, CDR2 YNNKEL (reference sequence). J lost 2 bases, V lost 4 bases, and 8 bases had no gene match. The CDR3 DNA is TGTGCCAGCAGCCTTCAGAAGCGGGGGTTCACAGATACGCAGTATTTT. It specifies CASSLQKRGFTDTQYF.

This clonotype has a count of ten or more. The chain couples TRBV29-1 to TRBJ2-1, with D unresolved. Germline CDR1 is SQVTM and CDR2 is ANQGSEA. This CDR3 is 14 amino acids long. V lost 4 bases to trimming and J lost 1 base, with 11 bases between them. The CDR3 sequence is CSVAARLSYNEQFF. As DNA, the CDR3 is TGCAGCGTTGCCGCCAGGCTTTCCTACAATGAGCAGTTCTTC.

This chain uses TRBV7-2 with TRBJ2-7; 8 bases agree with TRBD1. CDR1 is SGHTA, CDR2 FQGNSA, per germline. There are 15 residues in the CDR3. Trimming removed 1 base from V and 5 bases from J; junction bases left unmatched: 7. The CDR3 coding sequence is TGTGCCAGCAGCTTAGGGGCAGGGGGCTTCAACGAGCAGTACTTC. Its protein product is CASSLGAGGFNEQYF.

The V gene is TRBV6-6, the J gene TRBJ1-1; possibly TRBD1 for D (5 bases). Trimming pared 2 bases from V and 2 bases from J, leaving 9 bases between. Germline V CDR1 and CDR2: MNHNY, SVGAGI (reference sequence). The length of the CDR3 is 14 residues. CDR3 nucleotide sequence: TGTGCCAGCAGTTACAGAGGGACCAACACTGAAGCTTTCTTT. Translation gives CASSYRGTNTEAFF.

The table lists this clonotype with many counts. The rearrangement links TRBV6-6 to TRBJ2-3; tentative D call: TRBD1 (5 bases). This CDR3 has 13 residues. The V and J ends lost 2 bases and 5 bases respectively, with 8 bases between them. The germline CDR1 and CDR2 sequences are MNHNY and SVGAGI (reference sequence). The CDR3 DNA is TGTGCCAGCAGTTACCAGGGTGGAGATACGCAGTATTTT. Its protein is CASSYQGGDTQYF.

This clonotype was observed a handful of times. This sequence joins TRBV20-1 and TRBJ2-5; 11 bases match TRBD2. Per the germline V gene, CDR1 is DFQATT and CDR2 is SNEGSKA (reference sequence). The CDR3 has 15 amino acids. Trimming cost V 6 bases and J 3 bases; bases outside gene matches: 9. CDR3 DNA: TGCAGTGCCGCAGGGACTAGCGGAGACGAAGAGACCCAGTACTTC. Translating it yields CSAAGTSGDEETQYF.

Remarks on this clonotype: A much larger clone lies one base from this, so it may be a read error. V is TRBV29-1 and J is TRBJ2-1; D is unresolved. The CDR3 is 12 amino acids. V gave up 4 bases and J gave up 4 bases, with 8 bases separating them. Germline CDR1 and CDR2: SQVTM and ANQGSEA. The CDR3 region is CSVATVYNEQFF. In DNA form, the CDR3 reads TGCAGCGTTGCGACGGTTTACAATGAGCAGTTCTTC.

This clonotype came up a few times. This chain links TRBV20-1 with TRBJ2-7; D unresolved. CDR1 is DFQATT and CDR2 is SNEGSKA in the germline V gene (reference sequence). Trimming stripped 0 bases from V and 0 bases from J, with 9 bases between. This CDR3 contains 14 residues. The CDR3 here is CSARDQGLSYEQYF. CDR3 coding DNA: TGCAGTGCTAGAGATCAAGGCCTCTCCTACGAGCAGTACTTC.

The CDR3 loop reads CSVTGLVFDAQYF. CDR3 coding DNA: TGCAGTGTTACGGGACTAGTATTCGATGCGCAGTATTTT. This chain links TRBV20-1 with TRBJ2-3, with TRBD2 identical over 8 bases. CDR1 and CDR2 from the germline V gene are DFQATT and SNEGSKA (reference sequence). The CDR3 is made up of 13 amino acids. The V and J ends lost 7 bases and 10 bases, in that order; junction bases with no gene match: 13.

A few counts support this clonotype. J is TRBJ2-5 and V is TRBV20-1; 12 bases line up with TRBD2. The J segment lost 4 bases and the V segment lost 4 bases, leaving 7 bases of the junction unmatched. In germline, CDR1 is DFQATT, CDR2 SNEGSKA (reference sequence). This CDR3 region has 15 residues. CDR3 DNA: TGCAGTGCTACCCTAGCGGGGGGGCTTGGAGAGACCCAGTACTTC. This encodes CSATLAGGLGETQYF.

The CDR3 sequence: CASSEQNREDTQYF. CDR3 sequence (DNA): TGCGCCAGCAGTGAGCAGAACAGGGAGGATACGCAGTATTTT. J is TRBJ2-3 and V is TRBV10-2; D possibly corresponds to TRBD1 (6 bases). Per germline, CDR1 WSHSY and CDR2 SAAADI. The CDR3 totals 14 residues. With 2 bases removed from V and 6 bases from J, the gap between germline ends came to 12 bases.